This T cell receptor beta chain was recorded in a study of shared clonotypes between healthy human individuals. Across the whole study: The plates for each donor numbered three CD4 naive, three CD4 memory, two CD8 naive and one CD8 memory.

Donors were healthy HIV-negative adults without recently reported acute infections or vaccinations. The assay was immunoSEQ multiplex PCR, and TCRdb's table has in-frame clones only and misses some. The repertoire holds around 1.1 million clones, with around 77% as singletons. This CDR3 region has 13 residues. Germline V gives CDR1 SGHAT, CDR2 FQDESV (reference sequence). Trimming took 5 bases from V and 10 from J, leaving 15 bases between them. This clone came up once. The rearrangement joins TRBV11-1 to TRBJ2-1; D gene unclear. The sequence derives from a man between 18 and 35 years old in good health. Some clones in this sample may be carry-over from other donors' samples. The sequencing sample was made of memory CD4+ T cells from PBMCs. Subset reported: CD45RA-negative fraction. CDR3: CASSPKRPGEQFF. The CDR3 region has the DNA TGTGCCAGCAGCCCGAAACGGCCCGGGGAGCAGTTCTTC.